This T cell receptor beta chain emerged from a study of neoadjuvant nivolumab and ipilimumab in lung cancer. Assay used: immunoSEQ multiplex PCR; TCRdb lists only in-frame clones, some missing. The sample carries roughly 34,000 clones, approximately 92% recorded once. Trimming took off 2 bases at V and 6 bases at J, with 11 bases between the two ends. From germline, CDR1 is SNHLY and CDR2 FYNNEI. The CDR3 length is 13 residues. V is TRBV2 and J is TRBJ2-7, with D unresolved. The sequences come from peripheral blood, collected after neoadjuvant nivolumab, alone or with ipilimumab, at or shortly before surgery. This clonotype originated in an adult with non-small cell lung cancer. This CDR3 is CASSEPMQIEQYF. For the CDR3, the DNA is TGTGCCAGCAGTGAACCCATGCAGATCGAGCAGTACTTC. The full variable domain, with the rest looked up from reference TRBV2 and TRBJ2-7, is EPEVTQTPSHQVTQMGQEVILRCVPISNHLYFYWYRQILGQKVEFLVSFYNNEISEKSEIFDDQFSVERPDGSNFTLKIRSTKLEDSAMYFCASSEPMQIEQYFGPGTRLTVT.